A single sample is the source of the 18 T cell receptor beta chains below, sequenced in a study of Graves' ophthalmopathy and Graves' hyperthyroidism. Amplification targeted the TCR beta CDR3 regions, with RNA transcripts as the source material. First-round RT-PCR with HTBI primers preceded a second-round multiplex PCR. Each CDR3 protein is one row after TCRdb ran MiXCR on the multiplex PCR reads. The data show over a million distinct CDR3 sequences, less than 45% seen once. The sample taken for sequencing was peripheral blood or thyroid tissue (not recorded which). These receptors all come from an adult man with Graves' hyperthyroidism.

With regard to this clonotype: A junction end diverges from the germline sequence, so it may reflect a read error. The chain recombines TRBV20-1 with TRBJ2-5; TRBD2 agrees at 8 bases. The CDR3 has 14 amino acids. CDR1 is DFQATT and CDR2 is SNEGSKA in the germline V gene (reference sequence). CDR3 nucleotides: TGCAGTGCGAGGCAGGGACTAGGTCGAAAGACCCAGAACTTC. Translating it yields CSARQGLGRKTQNF.

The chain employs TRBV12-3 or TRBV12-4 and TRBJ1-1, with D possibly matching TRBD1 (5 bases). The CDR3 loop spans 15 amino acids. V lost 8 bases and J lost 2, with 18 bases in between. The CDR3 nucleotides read TGTGCCAGCCAGACCCGACAGAGTTACAACACTGAAGCTTTCTTT. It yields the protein CASQTRQSYNTEAFF.

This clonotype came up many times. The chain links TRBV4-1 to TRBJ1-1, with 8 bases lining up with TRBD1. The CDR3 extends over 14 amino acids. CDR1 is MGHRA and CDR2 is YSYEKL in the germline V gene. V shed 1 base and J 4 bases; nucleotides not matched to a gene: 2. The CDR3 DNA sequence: TGCGCCAGCAGCCAAGGACAGGGGAGCACTGAAGCTTTCTTT. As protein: CASSQGQGSTEAFF.

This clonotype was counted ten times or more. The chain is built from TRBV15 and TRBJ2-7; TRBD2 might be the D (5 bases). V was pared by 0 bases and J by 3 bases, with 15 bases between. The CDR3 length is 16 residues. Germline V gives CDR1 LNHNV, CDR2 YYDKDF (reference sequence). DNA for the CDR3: TGTGCCACCAGCAGAGAATTGCGGGCCACCCTCTACGAGCAGTACTTC. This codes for CATSRELRATLYEQYF.

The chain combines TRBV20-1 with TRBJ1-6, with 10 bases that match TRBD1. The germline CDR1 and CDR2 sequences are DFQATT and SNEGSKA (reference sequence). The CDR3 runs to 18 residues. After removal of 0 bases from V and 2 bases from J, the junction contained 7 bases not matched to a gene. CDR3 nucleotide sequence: TGCAGTGCTAGAGACGCCGGGACAGGGGTAGCCTATAATTCACCCCTCCACTTT. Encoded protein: CSARDAGTGVAYNSPLHF.

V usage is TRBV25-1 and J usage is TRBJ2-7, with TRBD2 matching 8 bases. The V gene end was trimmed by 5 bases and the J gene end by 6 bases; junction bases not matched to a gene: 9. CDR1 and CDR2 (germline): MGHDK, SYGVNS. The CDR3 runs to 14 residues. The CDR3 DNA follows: TGTGCCAGCAGTTTAGCCGGGAGGGCGGGCGAGCAGTACTTC. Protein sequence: CASSLAGRAGEQYF.

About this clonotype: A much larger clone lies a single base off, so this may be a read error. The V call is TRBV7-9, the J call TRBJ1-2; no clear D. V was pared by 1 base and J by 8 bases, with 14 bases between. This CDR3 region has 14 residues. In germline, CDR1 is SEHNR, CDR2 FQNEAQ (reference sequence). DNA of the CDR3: TGTGCCAGCAGCTTAGGGCGGGTAGTACGCGGCTACACCTTC. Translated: CASSLGRVVRGYTF.

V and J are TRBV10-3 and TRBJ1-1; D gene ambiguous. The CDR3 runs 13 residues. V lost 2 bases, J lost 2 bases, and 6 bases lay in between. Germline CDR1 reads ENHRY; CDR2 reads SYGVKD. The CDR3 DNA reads TGTGCCATCAGTGAGAAGTCCAACACTGAAGCTTTCTTT. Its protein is CAISEKSNTEAFF.

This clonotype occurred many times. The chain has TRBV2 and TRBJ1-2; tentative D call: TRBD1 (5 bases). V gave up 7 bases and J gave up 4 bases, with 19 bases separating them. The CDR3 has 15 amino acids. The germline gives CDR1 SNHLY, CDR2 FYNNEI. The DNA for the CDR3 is TGTGCCAGCATGGGGGAGGGAATAACGGGCTATGGCTACACCTTC. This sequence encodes CASMGEGITGYGYTF.

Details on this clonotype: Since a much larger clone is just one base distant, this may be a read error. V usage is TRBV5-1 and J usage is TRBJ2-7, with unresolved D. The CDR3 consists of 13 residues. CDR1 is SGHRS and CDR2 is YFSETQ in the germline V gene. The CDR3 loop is CASSLEPIYGQYF. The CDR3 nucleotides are TGCGCCAGCAGCTTGGAACCGATCTACGGGCAGTACTTC.

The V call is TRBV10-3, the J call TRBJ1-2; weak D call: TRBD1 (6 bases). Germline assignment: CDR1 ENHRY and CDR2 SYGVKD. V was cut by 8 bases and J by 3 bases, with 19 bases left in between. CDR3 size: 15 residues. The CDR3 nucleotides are TGTGCCATCGGCGGGGGCCCACACAGAGACTATGGCTACACCTTC. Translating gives CAIGGGPHRDYGYTF.

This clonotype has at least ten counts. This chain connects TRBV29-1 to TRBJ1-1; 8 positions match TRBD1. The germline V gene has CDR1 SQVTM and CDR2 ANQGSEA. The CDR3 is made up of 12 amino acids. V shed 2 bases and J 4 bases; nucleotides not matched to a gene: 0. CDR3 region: CSVETGGTEAFF. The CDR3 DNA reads TGCAGCGTTGAAACAGGGGGCACTGAAGCTTTCTTT.

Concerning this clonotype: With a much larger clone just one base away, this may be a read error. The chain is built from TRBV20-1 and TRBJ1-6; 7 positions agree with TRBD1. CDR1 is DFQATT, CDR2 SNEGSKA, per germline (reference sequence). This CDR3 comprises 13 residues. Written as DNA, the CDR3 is TGCGGTGCTCCGGACAGGAATAATTCACCCCTCCACTTT. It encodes CGAPDRNNSPLHF.

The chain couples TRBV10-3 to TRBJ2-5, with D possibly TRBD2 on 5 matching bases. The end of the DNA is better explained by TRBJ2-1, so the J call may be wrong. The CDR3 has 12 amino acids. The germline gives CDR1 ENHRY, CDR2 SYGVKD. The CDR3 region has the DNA TGTGCCATCAGTGAGTCACGGGGAGAGCAGTTCTTC. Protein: CAISESRGEQFF.

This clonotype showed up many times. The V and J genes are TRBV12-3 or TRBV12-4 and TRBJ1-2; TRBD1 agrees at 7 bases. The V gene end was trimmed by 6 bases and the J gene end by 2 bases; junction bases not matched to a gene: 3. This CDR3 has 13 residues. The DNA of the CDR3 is TGTGCCAGCAGCCCGGGACAGAACTATGGCTACACCTTC. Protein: CASSPGQNYGYTF.

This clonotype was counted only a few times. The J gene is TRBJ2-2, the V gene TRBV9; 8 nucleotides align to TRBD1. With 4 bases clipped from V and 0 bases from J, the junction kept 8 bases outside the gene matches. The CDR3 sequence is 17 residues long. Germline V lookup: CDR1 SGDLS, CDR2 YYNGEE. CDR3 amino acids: CASSIQGAKANTGELFF. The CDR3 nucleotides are TGTGCCAGCAGCATCCAGGGGGCCAAGGCGAACACCGGGGAGCTGTTTTTT.

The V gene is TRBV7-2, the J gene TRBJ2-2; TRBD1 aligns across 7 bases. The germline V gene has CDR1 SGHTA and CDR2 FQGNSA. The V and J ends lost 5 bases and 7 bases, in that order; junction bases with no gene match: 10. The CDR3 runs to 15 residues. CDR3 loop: CASSRYWTGGGELFF. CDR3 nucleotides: TGTGCCAGCAGCCGTTACTGGACAGGCGGCGGGGAGCTGTTTTTT.

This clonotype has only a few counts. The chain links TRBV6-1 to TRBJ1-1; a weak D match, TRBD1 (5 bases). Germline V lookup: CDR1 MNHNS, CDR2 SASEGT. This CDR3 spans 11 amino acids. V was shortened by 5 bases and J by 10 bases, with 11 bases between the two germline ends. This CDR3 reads CASSYSGRAFF. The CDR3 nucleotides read TGTGCCAGCAGTTACTCAGGGAGAGCTTTCTTT.